This TCR beta chain was found in a study of cytomegalovirus exposure and HLA in healthy donors. General study points: A later analysis reportedly found fewer N-insertions in an Asian-associated ancestry cluster than the roughly 670-donor mean. Upon later analysis, TCR association rates were observed to vary by HLA locus, being highest for DRB1 and lowest for HLA-C. A missense DCLRE1C variant was associated with V- and J-gene trimming of TCR beta chains in a later analysis, and an independent cohort replicated the association.

For this clone: Its antigen is not identified.

Use of 60 Vbeta and 13 Jbeta primers characterized the PCR. The assay was immunoSEQ multiplex PCR, and TCRdb's table has in-frame clones only and misses some. The sample lists nearly 200,000 clones; around 87% were seen once. CDR3 length: 14 amino acids. V was cut by 3 bases and J by 0 bases, with 9 bases left in between. Germline V gene sequence: CDR1 SQVTM, CDR2 ANQGSEA. The sequence derives from a man aged 25 to 45 in good health and CMV-seronegative. Specimen: PBMCs. The chain has TRBV29-1 and TRBJ2-1; D perhaps matches TRBD1 (6 bases). Written as DNA, the CDR3 is TGCAGCGTTGACCAGGGGCTCTCCTACAATGAGCAGTTCTTC. This sequence encodes CSVDQGLSYNEQFF.